The 21 T cell receptor beta chains below were found in one sample sequenced in a study of cytomegalovirus exposure and HLA in healthy donors. Only in-frame clones appear in the TCRdb table, and some are missing; sequencing was by immunoSEQ multiplex PCR. The sample has some 80,000 clones; approximately 96% are singletons. The specimen sequenced was PBMCs. All receptors come from a young woman in good health and CMV-seronegative.

The V gene is TRBV5-1, the J gene TRBJ1-1, with TRBD1 matching over 8 bases. J was trimmed by 0 bases and V by 0 bases; bases with no gene match: 7. From germline, CDR1 is SGHRS and CDR2 YFSETQ. CDR3 length equals 17 residues. CDR3 DNA sequence: TGCGCCAGCAGCTTGGCGGACAAGGACAGGGTGAACACTGAAGCTTTCTTT. Encoded protein: CASSLADKDRVNTEAFF.

The gene calls are TRBV7-2 and TRBJ2-5; 9 bases fit TRBD1. Germline lookup yields CDR1 SGHTA and CDR2 FQGNSA. CDR3 length: 15 residues. The V segment lost 7 bases and the J segment 7 bases; nucleotides outside the gene matches: 13. The CDR3 reads CASNLSNRGQGTQYF. In DNA form, the CDR3 reads TGTGCCAGCAACCTAAGTAACAGGGGGCAGGGGACCCAGTACTTC.

The chain combines TRBV9 with TRBJ2-4; TRBD2 aligns across 8 bases. The CDR3 extends over 19 amino acids. V was pared by 1 base and J by 6 bases, with 18 bases of the junction left unmatched. Germline CDR1 reads SGDLS; CDR2 reads YYNGEE. The CDR3 DNA follows: TGTGCCAGCAGCGTATCCGCTGACGGGGGGGCGAACGTCAGAAACATTCAGTACTTC. This gives the protein CASSVSADGGANVRNIQYF.

The chain carries TRBV18 and TRBJ2-7, with D possibly being TRBD1 (7 bases). CDR3 length: 16 amino acids. Germline lookup yields CDR1 KGHSH and CDR2 LQKENI. Trimming left V 3 bases short and J 4 bases short, with 19 bases between. The CDR3 DNA sequence: TGTGCCAGCTCACCCGGACAGGAGGGAAGTGGGTACGAGCAGTACTTC. The encoded protein is CASSPGQEGSGYEQYF. The complete variable domain, with remaining parts taken from reference TRBV18 and TRBJ2-7, reads NAGVMQNPRHLVRRRGQEARLRCSPMKGHSHVYWYRQLPEEGLKFMVYLQKENIIDESGMPKERFSAEFPKEGPSILRIQQVVRGDSAAYFCASSPGQEGSGYEQYFGPGTRLTVT.

V is TRBV19 and J is TRBJ2-5; TRBD2 matches at 10 bases. The ends lost 3 bases at V and 5 bases at J; junction bases unmatched: 3. The germline V gene encodes CDR1 LNHDA and CDR2 SQIVND (reference sequence). This CDR3 is 14 amino acids long. The CDR3 region is CASSILAGVETQYF. CDR3 nucleotides: TGTGCCAGTAGTATTCTAGCGGGAGTTGAGACCCAGTACTTC.

V and J are TRBV30 and TRBJ1-2; D uncertain. The germline CDR1 and CDR2 sequences are GTSNPN and SVGIG (reference sequence). V was cut by 2 bases and J by 7 bases, with 14 bases left in between. This CDR3 is 13 amino acids long. The CDR3 DNA sequence: TGTGCCTGGAGTCCAACCGGGAAAGGTGGCTACACCTTC. Translating gives CAWSPTGKGGYTF.

V usage is TRBV10-3 and J usage is TRBJ2-1; 16 bases align to TRBD2. The ends lost 4 bases at V and 7 bases at J; junction bases unmatched: 1. Germline V gene lookup returns CDR1 ENHRY and CDR2 SYGVKD. The CDR3 is made up of 15 amino acids. CDR3 protein: CAISAGLAGGNEQFF. The CDR3 region has the DNA TGTGCCATCAGTGCGGGACTAGCGGGAGGGAATGAGCAGTTCTTC.

The rearrangement uses TRBV10-3 and TRBJ2-7; possible D gene TRBD2, 6 bases. Trimming shortened V by 0 bases and J by 2 bases, and 11 bases separated the two germline ends. In germline, CDR1 is ENHRY, CDR2 SYGVKD. This CDR3 contains 15 residues. The CDR3 coding sequence is TGTGCCATCAGTGAGTCTAGCGGCCTAACCTACGAGCAGTACTTC. Its translation is CAISESSGLTYEQYF.

This chain uses TRBV7-2 with TRBJ2-1, with a weak D call TRBD2 (5 bases). Germline CDR1 and CDR2: SGHTA and FQGNSA. Trimming cost V 5 bases and J 4 bases, with 15 bases left between them. This CDR3 region has 15 residues. Here the CDR3 DNA reads TGTGCCAGCAGCGCCAAATGGACTTTTTACAATGAGCAGTTCTTC. Amino acid sequence: CASSAKWTFYNEQFF.

This clone appeared a few times. The chain employs TRBV5-6 and TRBJ2-1; 11 bases match TRBD2. Germline assignment: CDR1 SGHDT and CDR2 YYEEEE. Germline trimming cut 5 bases from V and 8 bases from J; bases unmatched to any gene: 6. The CDR3 consists of 14 residues. CDR3 region: CASSQLAGVYEQFF. The CDR3 DNA sequence: TGTGCCAGCAGTCAACTAGCGGGAGTATATGAGCAGTTCTTC.

The gene calls are TRBV18 and TRBJ1-3, with D uncertain. The CDR3 extends over 15 amino acids. Germline CDR1 reads KGHSH; CDR2 reads LQKENI. Trimming stripped 6 bases from V and 0 bases from J, with 12 bases between. CDR3 sequence reads: CASSASNLSGNTIYF. The CDR3 region has the DNA TGTGCCAGCTCGGCCTCGAACCTCTCTGGAAACACCATATATTTT.

This clone turned up a few times. The sample carries other DNA sequences with the same CDR3. V gene TRBV18 combines with J gene TRBJ2-7; 8 bases are shared with TRBD1. The CDR3 runs 14 residues. The V gene's germline CDR1 is KGHSH and CDR2 LQKENI. V shed 2 bases, J shed 2 bases, and the junction held 2 bases outside the gene matches. DNA of the CDR3: TGTGCCAGCTCACCAGGGACAGGCCCCTACGAGCAGTACTTC. Encoded protein: CASSPGTGPYEQYF.

V gene TRBV29-1 combines with J gene TRBJ2-4; a weak D match, TRBD2 (5 bases). Germline V gives CDR1 SQVTM, CDR2 ANQGSEA. V lost 2 bases and J lost 0, with 14 bases in between. The CDR3 runs to 16 residues. The CDR3 DNA follows: TGCAGCGTTGAATTGGCTGTAGCGCTAGCCAAAAACATTCAGTACTTC. As protein: CSVELAVALAKNIQYF.

This clone showed up just once. The rearrangement uses TRBV6-1 and TRBJ2-7; tentative D call: TRBD2 (6 bases). The germline gives CDR1 MNHNS, CDR2 SASEGT. There are 15 residues in the CDR3. V was trimmed by 7 bases and J by 0 bases, leaving 16 bases between them. CDR3 sequence (DNA): TGTGCCAGCAAGGGTTTCTGGGACTTCTCCTACGAGCAGTACTTC. It codes for CASKGFWDFSYEQYF.

The chain uses TRBV18 and TRBJ2-7, with D possibly TRBD2 on 6 matching bases. The V end was cut by 1 base, the J end by 6 bases, with 16 bases between. This CDR3 spans 15 amino acids. Per germline, CDR1 KGHSH and CDR2 LQKENI. Here the CDR3 reads CASSPRVGSTVEQYF. As DNA, the CDR3 is TGTGCCAGCTCACCACGTGTCGGGAGTACGGTCGAGCAGTACTTC.

The chain carries TRBV28 and TRBJ1-1, with D possibly TRBD1 on 5 matching bases. This CDR3 comprises 12 residues. Germline CDR1 reads MDHEN; CDR2 reads SYDVKM. V lost 6 bases to trimming and J lost 5 bases, with 10 bases between them. This chain's CDR3 is CASRSGRTEAFF. DNA of the CDR3: TGTGCCAGCAGATCAGGGCGGACTGAAGCTTTCTTT. The complete variable domain, with remaining parts taken from reference TRBV28 and TRBJ1-1, reads DVKVTQSSRYLVKRTGEKVFLECVQDMDHENMFWYRQDPGLGLRLIYFSYDVKMKEKGDIPEGYSVSREKKERFSLILESASTNQTSMYLCASRSGRTEAFFGQGTRLTVV.

On this clone: At the DNA level, this CDR3 is encoded by other sequences in the same sample as well. The V gene is TRBV11-2, the J gene TRBJ2-5; no clear D. Trimming took 6 bases from V and 2 from J, leaving 4 bases between them. There are 11 residues in the CDR3. Germline V lookup: CDR1 SGHAT, CDR2 FQNNGV. The CDR3 nucleotides read TGTGCCAGCAGTCCTCAAGAGACCCAGTACTTC. Its protein product is CASSPQETQYF.

The chain couples TRBV2 to TRBJ1-4; weak D call: TRBD1 (6 bases). Deletions cut 3 bases from V and 8 bases from J, with 10 bases between. The CDR3 extends over 13 amino acids. Germline V gene lookup returns CDR1 SNHLY and CDR2 FYNNEI. The CDR3: CASSEDSVEKLFF. The CDR3 DNA is TGTGCCAGCAGTGAGGACAGCGTAGAAAAACTGTTTTTT.

The chain employs TRBV7-6 and TRBJ2-7; weak D call: TRBD2 (6 bases). The V gene lost 5 bases and the J gene lost 3 bases, with 17 bases spanning the gap. The CDR3 sequence is 15 residues long. CDR1 is SGHVS and CDR2 is FNYEAQ in the germline V gene. Here the CDR3 DNA reads TGTGCCAGCAGCCTCCCCCCGGGAGCACTCTACGAGCAGTACTTC. Its protein is CASSLPPGALYEQYF.

The CDR3: CATSRRQVGYGYTF. CDR3 nucleotides: TGTGCCACCAGCAGGCGTCAGGTCGGCTATGGCTACACCTTC. The chain has TRBV15 and TRBJ1-2; unclear D gene. Germline-derived CDR1 and CDR2 are LNHNV and YYDKDF (reference sequence). The CDR3 runs 14 residues. Trimming took 3 bases from V and 4 from J, leaving 12 bases between them.

The chain combines TRBV6-4 with TRBJ2-7; 8 bases agree with TRBD2. CDR3 length: 16 amino acids. The junction had 13 bases not matched to a gene; V was cut back by 5 bases and J by 4 bases. Germline CDR1 and CDR2: MRHNA and SNTAGT. The CDR3 nucleotides read TGTGCCAGCAGTCGACAAGGACTAGCTAGGCTTTACGAGCAGTACTTC. It yields the protein CASSRQGLARLYEQYF.